Presented here are 4 T cell receptor beta chains from one specimen sequenced in a study of identical twins. A single record per CDR3 protein comes from TCRdb applying MiXCR to the 5' RACE reads. The repertoire holds some 500,000 distinct CDR3 sequences, around 15% seen once, with about 0.97% in the top ten. These sequences were also reported in another study, on yellow fever vaccine responses in identical twins.

The sequenced material came from CD4+ T cells sorted from blood. Receptors originate from a woman younger than 35 in good health.

This clonotype showed up just a few times. This chain connects TRBV7-2 to TRBJ2-6; D not resolved. Trimming pared 5 bases from V and 2 bases from J, leaving 10 bases between. Per germline, CDR1 SGHTA and CDR2 FQGNSA. The CDR3 totals 15 residues. The CDR3 DNA reads as TGTGCCAGCAGCCCCAATTTTGCTGGGGCCAACGTCCTGACTTTC. It yields the protein CASSPNFAGANVLTF.

The chain has TRBV10-3 and TRBJ2-3, with D possibly matching TRBD1 (6 bases). The CDR3 spans 16 residues. Germline CDR1 is ENHRY and CDR2 is SYGVKD. Trimming left V 6 bases short and J 2 bases short, with 18 bases between. The CDR3 loop reads CAISNLQGSVTDTQYF. CDR3 nucleotides: TGTGCCATCAGCAACTTACAGGGCTCGGTCACAGATACGCAGTATTTT.

About this clonotype itself: Since a much larger clone is just one base distant, this may be a read error. The CDR3 loop reads CASSLARGNTEAFF. CDR3 coding DNA: TGTGCCAGCAGTTTAGCGAGGGGGAACACTGAAGCTTTCTTT. This rearrangement joins TRBV12-3 or TRBV12-4 to TRBJ1-1; D is perhaps TRBD1 (5 bases). This CDR3 has 14 amino acids. V was shortened by 0 bases and J by 1 base, with 6 bases between the two germline ends.

The chain employs TRBV3-1 and TRBJ2-5; D could derive from TRBD1 or TRBD2 (5 bases each). Germline CDR1 is LGHDT and CDR2 is YNNKEL (reference sequence). Trimming took 3 bases from V and 5 from J, leaving 31 bases between them. The CDR3 extends over 20 amino acids. The CDR3 DNA reads as TGTGCCAGCAGCCAGGCATGGGACGGCAGCCCAAGGGGCGGTAGTGAGACCCAGTACTTC. Its protein product is CASSQAWDGSPRGGSETQYF.